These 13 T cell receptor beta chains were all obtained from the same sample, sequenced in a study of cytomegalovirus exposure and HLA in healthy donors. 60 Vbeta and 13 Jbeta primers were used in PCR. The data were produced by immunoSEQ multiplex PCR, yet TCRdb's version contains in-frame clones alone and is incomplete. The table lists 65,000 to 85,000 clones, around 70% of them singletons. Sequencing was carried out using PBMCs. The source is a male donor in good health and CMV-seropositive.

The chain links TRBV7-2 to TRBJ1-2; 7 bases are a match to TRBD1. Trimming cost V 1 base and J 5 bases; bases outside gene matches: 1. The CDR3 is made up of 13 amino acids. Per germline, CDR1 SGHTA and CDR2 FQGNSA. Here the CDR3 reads CASSLEQGYGYTF. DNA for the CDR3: TGTGCCAGCAGCTTAGAACAGGGGTATGGCTACACCTTC.

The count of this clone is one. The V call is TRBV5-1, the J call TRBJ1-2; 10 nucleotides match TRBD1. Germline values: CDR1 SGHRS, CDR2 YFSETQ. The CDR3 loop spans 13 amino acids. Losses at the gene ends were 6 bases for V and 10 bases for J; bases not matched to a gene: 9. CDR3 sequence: CASNPDRGGDYTF. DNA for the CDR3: TGCGCCAGCAACCCGGACAGGGGGGGAGACTACACCTTC.

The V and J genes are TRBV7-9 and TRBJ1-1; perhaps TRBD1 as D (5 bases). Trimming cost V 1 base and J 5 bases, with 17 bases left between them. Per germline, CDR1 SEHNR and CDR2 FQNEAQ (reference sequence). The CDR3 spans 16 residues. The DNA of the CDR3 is TGTGCCAGCAGCTTAGATCGGGCAGGGCGGGAAACTGAAGCTTTCTTT. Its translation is CASSLDRAGRETEAFF.

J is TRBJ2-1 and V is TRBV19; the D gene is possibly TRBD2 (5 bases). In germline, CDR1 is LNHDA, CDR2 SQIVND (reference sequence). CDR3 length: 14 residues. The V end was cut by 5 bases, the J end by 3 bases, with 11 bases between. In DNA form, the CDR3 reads TGTGCCAGTAGTCTATTGGACTTCTACAATGAGCAGTTCTTC. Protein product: CASSLLDFYNEQFF. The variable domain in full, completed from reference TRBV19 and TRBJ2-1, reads DGGITQSPKYLFRKEGQNVTLSCEQNLNHDAMYWYRQDPGQGLRLIYYSQIVNDFQKGDIAEGYSVSREKKESFPLTVTSAQKNPTAFYLCASSLLDFYNEQFFGPGTRLTVL.

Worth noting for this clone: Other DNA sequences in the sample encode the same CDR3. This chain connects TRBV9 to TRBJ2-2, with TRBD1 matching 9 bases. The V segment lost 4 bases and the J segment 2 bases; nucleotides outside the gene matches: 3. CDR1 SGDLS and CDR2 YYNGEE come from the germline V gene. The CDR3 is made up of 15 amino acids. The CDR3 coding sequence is TGTGCCAGCAGCCCGGGACAGGGAAACACCGGGGAGCTGTTTTTT. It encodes CASSPGQGNTGELFF.

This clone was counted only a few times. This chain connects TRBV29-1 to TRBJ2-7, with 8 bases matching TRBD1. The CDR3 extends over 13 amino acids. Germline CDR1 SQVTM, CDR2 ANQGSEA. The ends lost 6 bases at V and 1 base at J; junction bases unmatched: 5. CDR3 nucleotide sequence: TGCAGCGTGACGACAGGGGTTTCCTACGAGCAGTACTTC. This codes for CSVTTGVSYEQYF.

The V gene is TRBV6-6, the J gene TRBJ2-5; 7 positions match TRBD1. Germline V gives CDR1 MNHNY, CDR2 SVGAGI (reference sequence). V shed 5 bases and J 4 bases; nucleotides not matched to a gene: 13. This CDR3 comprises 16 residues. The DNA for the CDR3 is TGTGCCAGCAGTCAGCCGGGACAGCCAAATGGAGAGACCCAGTACTTC. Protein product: CASSQPGQPNGETQYF.

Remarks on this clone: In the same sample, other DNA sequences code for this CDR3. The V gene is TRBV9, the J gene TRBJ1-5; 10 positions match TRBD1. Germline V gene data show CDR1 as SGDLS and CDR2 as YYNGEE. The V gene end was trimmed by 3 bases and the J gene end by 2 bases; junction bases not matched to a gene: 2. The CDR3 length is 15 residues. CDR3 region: CASSAGTGGNQPQHF. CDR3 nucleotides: TGTGCCAGCAGCGCCGGGACAGGGGGCAATCAGCCCCAGCATTTT. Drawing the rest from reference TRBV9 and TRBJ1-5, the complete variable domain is DSGVTQTPKHLITATGQRVTLRCSPRSGDLSVYWYQQSLDQGLQFLIQYYNGEERAKGNILERFSAQQFPDLHSELNLSSLELGDSALYFCASSAGTGGNQPQHFGDGTRLSIL.

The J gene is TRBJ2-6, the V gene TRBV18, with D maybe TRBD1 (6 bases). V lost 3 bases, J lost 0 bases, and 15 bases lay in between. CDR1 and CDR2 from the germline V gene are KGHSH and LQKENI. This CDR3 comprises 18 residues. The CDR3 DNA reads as TGTGCCAGCTCACCCACCGACAGGTTCACCTCTGGGGCCAACGTCCTGACTTTC. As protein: CASSPTDRFTSGANVLTF.

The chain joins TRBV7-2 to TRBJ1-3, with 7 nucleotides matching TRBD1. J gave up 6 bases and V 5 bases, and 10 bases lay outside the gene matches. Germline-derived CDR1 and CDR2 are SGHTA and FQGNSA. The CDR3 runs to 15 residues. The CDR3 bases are TGTGCCAGCAGCCCTGGGACAGTTCACGTAAACACCATATATTTT. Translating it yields CASSPGTVHVNTIYF. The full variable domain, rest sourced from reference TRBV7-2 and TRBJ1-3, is GAGVSQSPSNKVTEKGKDVELRCDPISGHTALYWYRQSLGQGLEFLIYFQGNSAPDKSGLPSDRFSAERTGGSVSTLTIQRTQQEDSAVYLCASSPGTVHVNTIYFGEGSWLTVV.

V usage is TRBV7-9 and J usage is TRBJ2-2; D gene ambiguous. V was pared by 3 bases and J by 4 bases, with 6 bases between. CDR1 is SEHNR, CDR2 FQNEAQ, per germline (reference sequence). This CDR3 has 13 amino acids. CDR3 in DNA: TGTGCCAGCAGCTTTCATCCCACCGGGGAGCTGTTTTTT. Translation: CASSFHPTGELFF.

Here the CDR3 DNA reads TGTGCCAGCAGTGTTTTGCTCAGCACTGAAGCTTTCTTT. Residues: CASSVLLSTEAFF. The chain uses TRBV2 and TRBJ1-1; D is uncertain. CDR1 is SNHLY, CDR2 FYNNEI, per germline. The CDR3 contains 13 residues. The V gene lost 4 bases and the J gene lost 4 bases, with 10 bases spanning the gap. The full variable domain, in which reference TRBV2 and TRBJ1-1 provide the parts outside the CDR3, is EPEVTQTPSHQVTQMGQEVILRCVPISNHLYFYWYRQILGQKVEFLVSFYNNEISEKSEIFDDQFSVERPDGSNFTLKIRSTKLEDSAMYFCASSVLLSTEAFFGQGTRLTVV.

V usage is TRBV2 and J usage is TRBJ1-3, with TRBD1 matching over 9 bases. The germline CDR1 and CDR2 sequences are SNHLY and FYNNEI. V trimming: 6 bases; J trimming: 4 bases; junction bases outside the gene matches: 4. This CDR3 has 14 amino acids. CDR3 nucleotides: TGTGCCAGCAGCCTACAGGGGGCCGGAAACACCATATATTTT. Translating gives CASSLQGAGNTIYF.